A selection of T cell receptor beta chains follows, all from one sample in a study of blood T cell repertoires in COVID-19. Some clones are missing from TCRdb's copy, which holds only in-frame ones; the method was immunoSEQ multiplex PCR. The table lists about 200,000 clones, approximately 91% of them singletons. The source material was peripheral blood. These TCRs come from a middle-aged man with acute or convalescent COVID-19. The CDR3 runs from the conserved cysteine through the conserved F or W. The order of the fields is D gene, V gene, clone size, J gene, CDR3 DNA, CDR3 protein. A D gene is named only where the DNA matches it firmly. The size of a clone is reported for some rows only, either as once, few or many, or as a class for expanded clones.

d_call: -; v_call: TRBV27; clone_size: -; j_call: TRBJ2-3; cdr3_nt: TGTGCCAGCAGTTTGGGGGGGCGTAGCGCCCCCCAGACGCAGTATTTT; cdr3_aa: CASSLGGRSAPQTQYF
d_call: -; v_call: TRBV6-2/TRBV6-3; clone_size: -; j_call: TRBJ1-5; cdr3_nt: TGTGCCAGCAGTTACTCAGGAGGGAATCAGCCCCAGCATTTT; cdr3_aa: CASSYSGGNQPQHF
d_call: -; v_call: TRBV4-2; clone_size: -; j_call: TRBJ2-2; cdr3_nt: TGTGCCAGCAGCCAAGATGGTTTAGCCCTCACCGGGGAGCTGTTTTTT; cdr3_aa: CASSQDGLALTGELFF
d_call: TRBD2; v_call: TRBV24-1; clone_size: -; j_call: TRBJ2-7; cdr3_nt: TGTGCCACCAGGGCAGGAGCGGGAGGGCCTTCGAACGAGCAGTACTTC; cdr3_aa: CATRAGAGGPSNEQYF
d_call: TRBD1; v_call: TRBV11-2; clone_size: -; j_call: TRBJ1-6; cdr3_nt: TGTGCCAGCAGCTTCCGGGACAGCGGCTCCTATAATTCACCCCTCCACTTT; cdr3_aa: CASSFRDSGSYNSPLHF
d_call: -; v_call: TRBV24-1; clone_size: -; j_call: TRBJ2-5; cdr3_nt: TGTGCCACCAGTGATTTAGCGAAGGGGTCGGAGACCCAGTACTTC; cdr3_aa: CATSDLAKGSETQYF
d_call: TRBD1; v_call: TRBV19; clone_size: few; j_call: TRBJ1-2; cdr3_nt: TGTGCCAGTAGTAGGGACAGCCAGGCGAACTATGGCTACACCTTC; cdr3_aa: CASSRDSQANYGYTF
d_call: TRBD1; v_call: TRBV5-5; clone_size: -; j_call: TRBJ2-7; cdr3_nt: TGTGCCAGCAGCCGACAGGGGGGGGACTACGAGCAGTACTTC; cdr3_aa: CASSRQGGDYEQYF
d_call: TRBD1; v_call: TRBV5-4; clone_size: -; j_call: TRBJ2-2; cdr3_nt: TGTGCCAGCAGCCCCCCGGACAGGGACACCGGGGAGCTGTTTTTT; cdr3_aa: CASSPPDRDTGELFF
d_call: -; v_call: TRBV9; clone_size: -; j_call: TRBJ1-2; cdr3_nt: TGTGCCAGCAGCGGAGCAGGGCCTTCTCGGGGCTACACCTTC; cdr3_aa: CASSGAGPSRGYTF
d_call: TRBD2; v_call: TRBV13; clone_size: -; j_call: TRBJ2-3; cdr3_nt: TGTGCCAGCAGCCGGACTAGCCGCACAGATACGCAGTATTTT; cdr3_aa: CASSRTSRTDTQYF
d_call: -; v_call: TRBV29-1; clone_size: -; j_call: TRBJ2-2; cdr3_nt: TGCAGCGTTGTGGAGCAAACGAACACCGGGGAGCTGTTTTTT; cdr3_aa: CSVVEQTNTGELFF
d_call: TRBD2; v_call: TRBV3-1/TRBV3-2; clone_size: -; j_call: TRBJ2-1; cdr3_nt: TGTGCCAGCAGCCACGGGACTAGCGGTGGAGAAGGGTTCTTC; cdr3_aa: CASSHGTSGGEGFF
d_call: TRBD2; v_call: TRBV27; clone_size: -; j_call: TRBJ2-7; cdr3_nt: TGTGCCAGCAGCGCACCGGGACTAGCGATACACGAGCAGTACTTC; cdr3_aa: CASSAPGLAIHEQYF
d_call: -; v_call: TRBV6-2/TRBV6-3; clone_size: -; j_call: TRBJ2-7; cdr3_nt: TGTGCCAGCAGCCGGGACATAGCCTACGAGCAGTACTTC; cdr3_aa: CASSRDIAYEQYF
d_call: -; v_call: TRBV27; clone_size: -; j_call: TRBJ2-5; cdr3_nt: TGTGCCAGCAGTTTAATTCAGGGATCCCAAGAGACCCAGTACTTC; cdr3_aa: CASSLIQGSQETQYF
d_call: -; v_call: TRBV13; clone_size: -; j_call: TRBJ2-5; cdr3_nt: TGTGCCAGCAGCTTAGTCGGAGTGGAGTACTTC; cdr3_aa: CASSLVGVEYF
d_call: TRBD1; v_call: TRBV30; clone_size: once; j_call: TRBJ2-2; cdr3_nt: TGTGCCTGGAGGCCACAGGGGGCCACGAACACCGGGGAGCTGTTTTTT; cdr3_aa: CAWRPQGATNTGELFF
d_call: -; v_call: TRBV18; clone_size: once; j_call: TRBJ1-4; cdr3_nt: TGTGCCAGCTCACCATCGGGGGGACTATCTGAAAAACTGTTTTTT; cdr3_aa: CASSPSGGLSEKLFF
d_call: -; v_call: TRBV19; clone_size: -; j_call: TRBJ2-4; cdr3_nt: TGTGCCAGTAGTATAGATCGAAGGGAGAGACTAGCCAAAAACATTCAGTACTTC; cdr3_aa: CASSIDRRERLAKNIQYF
d_call: -; v_call: TRBV19; clone_size: -; j_call: TRBJ2-5; cdr3_nt: TGTGCCAGTAGTTCGACAGTGGAAACGGAGACCCAGTACTTC; cdr3_aa: CASSSTVETETQYF
d_call: TRBD1; v_call: TRBV4-2; clone_size: -; j_call: TRBJ2-2; cdr3_nt: TGTGCCAGCAGCCACAGAACAGGGGGCGCGGACACCGGGGAGCTGTTTTTT; cdr3_aa: CASSHRTGGADTGELFF
d_call: -; v_call: TRBV29-1; clone_size: few; j_call: TRBJ1-2; cdr3_nt: TGCAGCGTTGAAGGGGGGACTCCGGTGGCTAACTATGGCTACACCTTC; cdr3_aa: CSVEGGTPVANYGYTF
d_call: TRBD2; v_call: TRBV9; clone_size: -; j_call: TRBJ2-1; cdr3_nt: TGTGCCAGCAGCGTAGACGGCGGGAGGTCGAATGAGCAGTTCTTC; cdr3_aa: CASSVDGGRSNEQFF
d_call: -; v_call: TRBV18; clone_size: -; j_call: TRBJ2-2; cdr3_nt: TGTGCCAGCTCACCAGTAGAAGAGCTGTTTTTT; cdr3_aa: CASSPVEELFF
d_call: TRBD1; v_call: TRBV7-9; clone_size: -; j_call: TRBJ2-2; cdr3_nt: TGTGCCAGCAGCTTCTACAGGGGCTCTACGGACGGGGAGCTGTTTTTT; cdr3_aa: CASSFYRGSTDGELFF
d_call: -; v_call: TRBV10-3; clone_size: -; j_call: TRBJ2-7; cdr3_nt: TGTGCCATCAAACAGGGGGGGGCCCCATCCAACTACGAGCAGTACTTC; cdr3_aa: CAIKQGGAPSNYEQYF
d_call: -; v_call: TRBV14; clone_size: -; j_call: TRBJ1-2; cdr3_nt: TGTGCCAGCAGCCGAGACCAGGCTCCTGGGCATGGCTACACCTTC; cdr3_aa: CASSRDQAPGHGYTF
d_call: TRBD1; v_call: TRBV6-5; clone_size: -; j_call: TRBJ1-4; cdr3_nt: TGTGCCAGCAGTCCCGACAGGGGGGGAAAACTGTTTTTT; cdr3_aa: CASSPDRGGKLFF
d_call: TRBD1; v_call: TRBV5-1; clone_size: -; j_call: TRBJ1-1; cdr3_nt: TGCGCCAGCAGCTTACCGGGACAGGGTTACACTGAAGCTTTCTTT; cdr3_aa: CASSLPGQGYTEAFF
d_call: -; v_call: TRBV7-2; clone_size: -; j_call: TRBJ1-3; cdr3_nt: TGTGCCAGCAGCTTAGATGGCACTGGAAACACCATATATTTT; cdr3_aa: CASSLDGTGNTIYF
d_call: -; v_call: TRBV2; clone_size: -; j_call: TRBJ1-6; cdr3_nt: TGTGCCAGCAGTGATATGGAGGAATCACCCCTCCACTTT; cdr3_aa: CASSDMEESPLHF
d_call: -; v_call: TRBV9; clone_size: -; j_call: TRBJ2-2; cdr3_nt: TGTGCCAGCAGCGCCTCCTACGGGGAGCTGTTTTTT; cdr3_aa: CASSASYGELFF
d_call: -; v_call: TRBV2; clone_size: -; j_call: TRBJ2-5; cdr3_nt: TGTGCCGGAATGGAGGGTTTCCAAGAGACCCAGTACTTC; cdr3_aa: CAGMEGFQETQYF
d_call: TRBD2; v_call: TRBV19; clone_size: -; j_call: TRBJ2-3; cdr3_nt: TGTGCCAGTAACTTTTGGGGGGGAACCACAGATACGCAGTATTTT; cdr3_aa: CASNFWGGTTDTQYF
d_call: -; v_call: TRBV29-1; clone_size: -; j_call: TRBJ1-3; cdr3_nt: TGCAGCGTTGAAATTTATAGTGGAAACACCATATATTTT; cdr3_aa: CSVEIYSGNTIYF
d_call: -; v_call: TRBV15; clone_size: -; j_call: TRBJ2-5; cdr3_nt: TGTGCCACCAGCATATGGCAGGGAGAGACCCAGTACTTC; cdr3_aa: CATSIWQGETQYF
d_call: TRBD1; v_call: TRBV7-9; clone_size: -; j_call: TRBJ1-2; cdr3_nt: TGTGCCAGCAGCTTAGTGGACAGGGGGTATGGCTACACCTTC; cdr3_aa: CASSLVDRGYGYTF
d_call: TRBD1; v_call: TRBV5-4; clone_size: -; j_call: TRBJ2-7; cdr3_nt: TGTGCCAGCAGCTCCTGGGACAGGAGCTCCTACGAGCAGTACTTC; cdr3_aa: CASSSWDRSSYEQYF
d_call: -; v_call: TRBV5-1; clone_size: -; j_call: TRBJ2-7; cdr3_nt: TGCGCCAGCAGCTTGTGGCGGGGCCCCTGGGGGCAGTACTTC; cdr3_aa: CASSLWRGPWGQYF
d_call: TRBD2; v_call: TRBV30; clone_size: once; j_call: TRBJ2-3; cdr3_nt: TGTGCCTGGAGTTTAGGACTAGCTGTCACAGATACGCAGTATTTT; cdr3_aa: CAWSLGLAVTDTQYF
d_call: -; v_call: TRBV7-2; clone_size: -; j_call: TRBJ1-3; cdr3_nt: TGTGCCAGCAGCTTAGTATGGGGGGAAGGAAACACCATATATTTT; cdr3_aa: CASSLVWGEGNTIYF
d_call: TRBD1; v_call: TRBV3-1/TRBV3-2; clone_size: -; j_call: TRBJ1-1; cdr3_nt: TGTGCCAGCAGTATCACAGGGGTCGCTGAAGCTTTCTTT; cdr3_aa: CASSITGVAEAFF
d_call: TRBD1; v_call: TRBV4-2; clone_size: -; j_call: TRBJ2-3; cdr3_nt: TGTGCCAGCAGCCAAGATTTGAGACAGGGCCACACAGATACGCAGTATTTT; cdr3_aa: CASSQDLRQGHTDTQYF
d_call: TRBD1; v_call: TRBV7-9; clone_size: -; j_call: TRBJ1-5; cdr3_nt: TGTGCCAGCAGCCTTGGACAGGGCCGGGGTTATCAGCCCCAGCATTTT; cdr3_aa: CASSLGQGRGYQPQHF